This TCR beta chain was documented in a study of molecular identifiers for immune sequencing clone quantification (dated by TCRdb to 2016 to 2018). With regard to the full study: For a replicate experiment, RNA from roughly 18,000 or 92,000 naive CD8 T cells was divided into five aliquots, and four of the five aliquots were sequenced. This methods study benchmarked molecular-identifier clustering-based TCR repertoire sequencing (MIDCIRS) and TCR RNA copy counting, using CD8 T cells to do so. Broad study findings and their caveats: The sizes of highly expanded clones could end up underestimated when identical TCR molecules share a barcode. When barcode sub-clustering was not used, chimeric consensus sequences inflated TCR diversity, with chimeras reaching as high as 47%. Even against a background of around 900,000 naive CD8 T cells, spiked-in Jurkat TCR RNA amounting to a single cell's worth was reported to be detectable. The naive libraries included spiked-in Jurkat TCR RNA (approximately 11 copies' worth), and this RNA is not part of the donor repertoire. Modeling estimated about 2.8 recovered TCR RNA copies per cell, compared with about 10 by digital PCR, which implies 25% to 30% capture efficiency. Clones above 20 RNA copies held over 99% of molecules in CMV-specific effector cells but under 1% in naive cells.

Libraries of naive CD8 T cells were built from around 20,000 to 1,000,000 sorted cells, with 10%, 30% or 50% of the purified RNA used. On a BD FACSAria II, naive CD8 T cells were FACS-sorted as CD8+CD4-CCR7+CD45RA+ and collected into RLT Plus buffer. Detection sensitivity was tested by spiking Jurkat RNA equal to fewer than twelve TCR copies' worth into samples containing about 20,000-1,100,000 naive CD8 T cells. Enrichment of CD8 T cells was performed with RosetteSep CD8+ T Cell Enrichment Cocktail and Ficoll-Paque, after which ACK red cell lysis was carried out. This clonotype occurred many times. Its antigen is not yet known. Base qualities are not at hand, and no much larger clone is one base apart. V sheds 8 bases and J sheds 0 bases, leaving 10 bases between their ends. Its CDR3 holds 13 amino acids, cysteine through phenylalanine. The kept DNA is CDR3 alone, 39 bases in frame from the first base. CDR1 is given as WSHSY and CDR2 as SAAADI, both from the germline V gene.

Receptors were amplified or captured by PCR. Instrument used: NextSeq 500. Preparation of bulk TCR libraries followed a previously described approach, with the TCR primers listed in Table S5. Purification of total RNA was performed with the Qiagen AllPrep DNA/RNA kit. Before analysis, reads from multiple sequencing runs of the same library were pooled. Per the source publication's procedure: Reads were retained only if the reads had an exact TCR constant sequence, and the retained reads were trimmed to 150 nt and grouped according to their 12-nt molecular barcodes. Reads within each barcode group were sub-clustered using a 15% Levenshtein threshold, and quality-weighted consensus sequences were constructed for each RNA molecule. Non-functional sequences were excluded, and lower-count sequences lying one edit away from another sequence were also excluded. On the basis of fitting two negative binomial distributions, barcode sub-clusters with fewer than 20% of the maximum read count were discarded. TCRdb trimmed public reads at Q25 via fastp, called clones via MiXCR and kept in-frame beta chains. Rows are unified per CDR3 protein, each entry keeping the most common DNA and genes. It is TCRdb's table, rather than the study itself, that gives the V and J calls and clone size. This sample lists under 800,000 distinct CDR3 sequences; roughly 27% were detected once. The ten largest clones capture 0.6% to 0.9% of the sample.

This chain joins TRBV10-2 to TRBJ1-1; a tentative D match to TRBD1 spans 6 bases. The TCR was taken from a human donor in good health. Some libraries in this study had Jurkat cell RNA spiked in. Sequencing was performed on naive CD8+ T cells from blood, with Jurkat cell RNA spiked in. In light of the paper, this sample's cell subset or site label describes: FACS-sorted CD8+CD4-CCR7+CD45RA+ naive T cells. The nucleotide sequence reads as follows: TGCGCCAGCGGCTGGACAGTGAACACTGAAGCTTTCTTT. This gives the protein CASGWTVNTEAFF.